These 19 T cell receptor beta chains share one sample of origin, sequenced in a study of Graves' ophthalmopathy and Graves' hyperthyroidism. From RNA, the CDR3 regions of TCR beta chains were amplified and sequenced. Following a first-round RT-PCR that used HTBI primers, a second-round multiplex PCR was carried out. From the multiplex PCR reads, TCRdb called clonotypes with MiXCR, one entry per CDR3 protein. The sample consists of more than 550,000 distinct CDR3 sequences, more than 40% of them appearing once. Sequencing used peripheral blood. Source of these receptors: an adult man with Graves' ophthalmopathy.

The sample holds a few counts of this clonotype. The chain couples TRBV15 to TRBJ2-3, with TRBD2 matching over 7 bases. In germline, CDR1 is LNHNV, CDR2 YYDKDF (reference sequence). With V trimmed by 2 bases and J by 2 bases, 4 bases remained unmatched. The CDR3 covers 15 residues. The CDR3 nucleotides read TGTGCCACCAGCAGATCTAGCGGACTCACAGATACGCAGTATTTT. It is translated as CATSRSSGLTDTQYF.

V is TRBV9 and J is TRBJ2-2; no clear D. CDR3 length equals 16 residues. With 3 bases removed from V and 2 bases from J, the gap between germline ends came to 14 bases. Germline V gives CDR1 SGDLS, CDR2 YYNGEE. CDR3 coding DNA: TGTGCCAGCAGCGGGGCTCCTGCTTCAAACACCGGGGAGCTGTTTTTT. Protein: CASSGAPASNTGELFF.

The V call is TRBV15, the J call TRBJ2-7, with 12 bases that match TRBD1. CDR1 and CDR2 from the germline V gene are LNHNV and YYDKDF (reference sequence). Trimming cost V 3 bases and J 1 base; bases outside gene matches: 10. This CDR3 spans 18 amino acids. The CDR3 coding sequence is TGTGCCACCAGCAGGTCGGGACAGGGGGCGCTTGTGTCCTACGAGCAGTACTTC. It translates to CATSRSGQGALVSYEQYF.

This clonotype showed up many times. This chain joins TRBV29-1 and TRBJ2-7; tentatively, D is TRBD1 or TRBD2 (6 bases each). Looked up from germline, CDR1 is SQVTM and CDR2 is ANQGSEA. Trimming removed 1 base from V and 2 bases from J, with 9 bases in between. The CDR3 totals 13 residues. As DNA, the CDR3 is TGCAGCGTTGAAGGGGGGGCAGCCTACGAGCAGTACTTC. Protein sequence: CSVEGGAAYEQYF.

This clonotype was seen repeatedly, ten times or more. J is TRBJ1-2 and V is TRBV15; TRBD1 agrees at 7 bases. This CDR3 is 15 amino acids long. CDR1 is LNHNV, CDR2 YYDKDF, per germline (reference sequence). V lost 0 bases to trimming and J lost 6 bases; unmatched junction nucleotides: 7. The CDR3: CATSREKTGSHGYTF. The CDR3 DNA reads as TGTGCCACCAGCAGAGAAAAGACAGGGTCCCATGGCTACACCTTC.

The genes are TRBV3-1 and TRBJ2-7; D is perhaps TRBD1 (6 bases). Germline values: CDR1 LGHDT, CDR2 YNNKEL (reference sequence). This CDR3 has 15 amino acids. V dropped 0 bases and J dropped 4 bases, with 13 bases sitting between them. CDR3 DNA: TGTGCCAGCAGCCAAGAAGCAGGGGACATTTACGAGCAGTACTTC. Its translation is CASSQEAGDIYEQYF.

This clonotype was seen ten or more times. The chain links TRBV7-9 to TRBJ2-5; 12 nucleotides align to TRBD2. Germline assignment: CDR1 SEHNR and CDR2 FQNEAQ (reference sequence). V was clipped by 5 bases and J by 5 bases; unmatched bases: 6. The CDR3 runs to 15 residues. The CDR3 nucleotides are TGTGCCAGCAGCCATACCGGACTAGCGGGGGAGACCCAGTACTTC. This gives the protein CASSHTGLAGETQYF.

To note about this clonotype: A read error may be the cause here, since a much bigger clone is one base away. The chain couples TRBV9 to TRBJ2-5; D gene unclear. Germline V lookup: CDR1 SGDLS, CDR2 YYNGEE. The CDR3 runs to 13 residues. The CDR3 sequence: CASGVWGQETQYF. CDR3 nucleotide sequence: TGTGCCAGCGGCGTCTGGGGCCAAGAGACCCAGTACTTC.

This chain links TRBV10-3 with TRBJ1-5, with 9 nucleotides matching TRBD1. V gave up 6 bases and J gave up 14 bases; unmatched junction bases: 11. Germline assignment: CDR1 ENHRY and CDR2 SYGVKD. The CDR3 is 13 residues long. CDR3 protein: CAISRDRENNEHF. DNA of the CDR3: TGTGCCATCAGCCGGGACAGGGAGAACAATGAGCATTTT.

The chain uses TRBV11-3 and TRBJ2-7; 8 nucleotides agree with TRBD1. The CDR3 contains 15 residues. Germline-derived CDR1 and CDR2 are SGHNT and YENEEA. With 2 bases clipped from V and 5 bases from J, the junction kept 8 bases outside the gene matches. The CDR3 DNA sequence: TGTGCCAGCAGCTTAAGTACAGGGGGGTTCCACGAGCAGTACTTC. Protein: CASSLSTGGFHEQYF.

There are many counts of this clonotype. The V call is TRBV4-2, the J call TRBJ2-7, with 12 bases matching TRBD2. Germline V gene data show CDR1 as LGHNA and CDR2 as YNFKEQ. V dropped 2 bases and J dropped 4; count of bases not matched to a gene: 6. The CDR3 is 16 residues long. CDR3 nucleotides: TGTGCCAGCAGCCAACTACTAGCGGGAGGAGGGTACGAGCAGTACTTC. This codes for CASSQLLAGGGYEQYF.

Regarding this clonotype: Just one base apart from a much larger clone, this may be a read error. V is TRBV5-1 and J is TRBJ1-6, with no clear D. Germline V gene lookup returns CDR1 SGHRS and CDR2 YFSETQ. Trimming stripped 2 bases from V and 6 bases from J, with 15 bases between. The CDR3 sequence is 16 residues long. In DNA form, the CDR3 reads TGCGCCAGCAGCTTATGGCCGAGCCGGGGTAATTCACCCCTCCACTTT. Translating gives CASSLWPSRGNSPLHF.

This clonotype was observed at least ten times. The J gene is TRBJ1-2, the V gene TRBV4-3; D not certain. The germline V gene encodes CDR1 LGHNA and CDR2 YSLEER. The CDR3 spans 16 residues. V lost 0 bases and J lost 0, with 11 bases in between. CDR3 region: CASSQDTNSPNYGYTF. The CDR3 DNA sequence: TGCGCCAGCAGCCAAGATACGAACAGCCCTAACTATGGCTACACCTTC.

Ten or more counts support this clonotype. CDR3 in DNA: TGTGCCAGCAGCTTGGTCCCGTGGAGAAGCTATGGCTACACCTTC. Its translation: CASSLVPWRSYGYTF. The chain uses TRBV5-8 and TRBJ1-2; D gene unclear. Germline V gene data show CDR1 as SGHTS and CDR2 as YDEGEE. Deletions cut 0 bases from V and 4 bases from J, with 13 bases between. The CDR3 totals 15 residues.

There are a few counts of this clonotype. The rearrangement links TRBV30 to TRBJ1-2; D not resolved. Between the trimmed V and J ends, which lost 2 bases and 0 bases, there was a span of 7 bases. The CDR3 sequence is 13 residues long. Germline CDR1 is GTSNPN and CDR2 is SVGIG (reference sequence). The CDR3: CAWSTKTNYGYTF. CDR3 DNA sequence: TGTGCCTGGAGTACGAAGACTAACTATGGCTACACCTTC.

The J gene is TRBJ2-5, the V gene TRBV4-2; a weak D match, TRBD1 (8 bases). Trimming cost V 4 bases and J 2 bases, with 23 bases left between them. CDR3 length: 18 residues. The V gene's germline CDR1 is LGHNA and CDR2 YNFKEQ. The CDR3 is CASSPWLGGGQVQETQYF. The DNA for the CDR3 is TGTGCCAGCAGCCCGTGGCTAGGCGGGGGACAGGTTCAAGAGACCCAGTACTTC.

This chain uses TRBV12-3 or TRBV12-4 with TRBJ1-2; TRBD1 matches at 7 bases. The CDR3 is 13 residues long. Losses at the gene ends were 3 bases for V and 14 bases for J; bases not matched to a gene: 12. The CDR3 region is CASSFGQAGGQTF. The CDR3 nucleotides read TGTGCCAGCAGTTTCGGACAGGCCGGAGGCCAAACCTTC.

This clonotype was counted only a few times. V gene TRBV30 combines with J gene TRBJ2-5; 8 bases align to TRBD1. Germline CDR1 GTSNPN, CDR2 SVGIG (reference sequence). The CDR3 is 13 residues long. The ends lost 0 bases at V and 10 bases at J; junction bases unmatched: 7. As DNA, the CDR3 is TGTGCCTGGAGTGTGGGACAGGCTTTGGGCCAGTACTTC. Translation gives CAWSVGQALGQYF. Full variable domain (missing parts from reference TRBV30 and TRBJ2-5): SQTIHQWPATLVQPVGSPLSLECTVEGTSNPNLYWYRQAAGRGLQLLFYSVGIGQISSEVPQNLSASRPQDRQFILSSKKLLLSDSGFYLCAWSVGQALGQYFGPGTRLLVL.

The genes are TRBV29-1 and TRBJ2-3, with 9 bases aligning to TRBD2. Trimming took 6 bases from V and 3 from J; bases not matched to a gene: 16. The CDR3 runs to 17 residues. CDR1 is SQVTM and CDR2 is ANQGSEA in the germline V gene. CDR3 DNA sequence: TGCAGCGTGTCCCTACCTGTAGCGGGAGTTCGGACAGATACGCAGTATTTT. As protein: CSVSLPVAGVRTDTQYF.